This T cell receptor beta chain was sequenced for a study of graft-versus-host responses after intestinal transplantation. Study context: Those transplanted obtained multivisceral, liver-intestinal, or isolated intestinal grafts. Every recipient underwent anti-thymocyte globulin induction, then tacrolimus and steroids for roughly three years. Study-level results: Recipient marrow harbored GvH clones, some of which surfaced first in ileum or blood.

The germline V gene encodes CDR1 SGHNT and CDR2 YYREEE (reference sequence). The CDR3 length is 13 residues. Produced via immunoSEQ multiplex PCR; TCRdb's table is partial and in-frame only. The sample includes some 44,000 clones, roughly 94% seen only once; the top ten take roughly 1.4%. A note on this clone: Its target is not known.

The source was PBMCs, collected approximately 350 days after intestinal transplant. V is TRBV5-4 and J is TRBJ2-3; the match to TRBD1 covers 8 bases. The origin of this receptor is a human patient who received an intestinal transplant, so some T cells may come from the graft donor. This chain's CDR3 is CAGRQGKGDTQYF. In nucleotides, the CDR3 is TGTGCAGGGAGACAGGGGAAGGGGGATACGCAGTATTTT.